A single sample is the source of the 2 T cell receptor beta chains below, sequenced in a study of blood T cell repertoires in COVID-19. Only in-frame clones appear in the TCRdb table, and some are missing; sequencing was by immunoSEQ multiplex PCR. The sample lists 200,000 to 250,000 clones, roughly four fifths occurring once. Sequenced sample: peripheral blood. The source is a woman of 80 years or more with acute or convalescent COVID-19.

V gene TRBV5-4 combines with J gene TRBJ2-5; 8 bases line up with TRBD2. The CDR3 runs 15 residues. Germline CDR1 reads SGHNT; CDR2 reads YYREEE (reference sequence). J lost 2 bases, V lost 5 bases, and 8 bases had no gene match. This CDR3 reads CASSHGRAGQETQYF. The CDR3 nucleotides are TGTGCCAGCAGTCACGGGAGGGCGGGACAAGAGACCCAGTACTTC.

This chain links TRBV27 with TRBJ2-5; TRBD1 agrees at 9 bases. V shed 5 bases and J 1 base; nucleotides not matched to a gene: 17. Germline V lookup: CDR1 MNHEY, CDR2 SMNVEV (reference sequence). The CDR3 covers 19 residues. CDR3 sequence (DNA): TGTGCCAGCAGTCCATACAGGTATCGCGGACAGGGGATCCAAGAGACCCAGTACTTC. Translation gives CASSPYRYRGQGIQETQYF.